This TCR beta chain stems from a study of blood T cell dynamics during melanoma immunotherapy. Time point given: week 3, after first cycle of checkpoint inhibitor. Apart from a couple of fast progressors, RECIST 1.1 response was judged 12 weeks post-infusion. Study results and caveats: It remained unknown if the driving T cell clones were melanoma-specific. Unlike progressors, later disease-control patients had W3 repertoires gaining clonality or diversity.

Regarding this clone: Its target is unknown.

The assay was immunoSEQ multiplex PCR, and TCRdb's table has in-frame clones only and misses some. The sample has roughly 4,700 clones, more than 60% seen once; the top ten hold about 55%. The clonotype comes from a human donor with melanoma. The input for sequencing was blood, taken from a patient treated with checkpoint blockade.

The CDR3 nucleotides read TGTGCCAGCAGCCAGGAGACACTAGGGCAGACCGGGGAGCTGTTTTTT. Its translation is CASSQETLGQTGELFF. This sequence joins TRBV4-2 and TRBJ2-2; D is possibly TRBD2 (5 bases). Germline V CDR1 and CDR2: LGHNA, YNFKEQ. The CDR3 length is 16 residues. V dropped 3 bases and J dropped 5 bases, with 16 bases sitting between them.